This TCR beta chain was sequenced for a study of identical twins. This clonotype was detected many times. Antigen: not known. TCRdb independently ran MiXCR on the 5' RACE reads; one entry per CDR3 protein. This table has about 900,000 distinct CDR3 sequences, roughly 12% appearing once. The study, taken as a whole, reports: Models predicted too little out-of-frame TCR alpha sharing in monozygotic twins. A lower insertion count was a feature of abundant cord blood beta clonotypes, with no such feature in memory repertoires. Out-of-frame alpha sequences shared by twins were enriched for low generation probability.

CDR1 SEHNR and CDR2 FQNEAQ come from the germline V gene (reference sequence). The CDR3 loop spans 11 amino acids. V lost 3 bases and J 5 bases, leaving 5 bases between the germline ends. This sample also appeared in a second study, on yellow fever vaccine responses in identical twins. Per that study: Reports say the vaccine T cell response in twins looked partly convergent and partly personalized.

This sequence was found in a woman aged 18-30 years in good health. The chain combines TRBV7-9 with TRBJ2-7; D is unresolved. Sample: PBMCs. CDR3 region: CASSFRDEQYF. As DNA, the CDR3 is TGTGCCAGCAGCTTCCGGGACGAGCAGTACTTC.